These T cell receptor beta chains were read from a single sample in a study of identical twins. TCRdb processed the 5' RACE reads anew with MiXCR; each CDR3 protein has one entry. The data show some 260,000 distinct CDR3 sequences, with about 14% seen just once and approximately 9.3% held by the top ten. Sequencing was carried out using memory (CD45RO+) T cells sorted from blood. The receptors were gathered from a woman in her late teens or twenties in good health. Both conserved end residues are part of each CDR3. A D gene is named only where the DNA matches it firmly. The listing skips clone size in some rows; elsewhere it reads once, few, many or a size class.

V gene	clone size	J gene	D gene	CDR3 protein	CDR3 DNA
TRBV20-1	NA	TRBJ1-2	NA	CSARPGVGNGYTF	TGCAGTGCTAGACCGGGGGTCGGAAATGGCTACACCTTC
TRBV27	NA	TRBJ2-7	NA	CASSRPGYSYEQYF	TGTGCCAGCAGCCGTCCGGGATACTCCTACGAGCAGTACTTC
TRBV7-8	NA	TRBJ2-7	TRBD1	CASSEWTGGPYEQYF	TGTGCCAGCAGCGAATGGACAGGGGGCCCTTACGAGCAGTACTTC
TRBV3-1	NA	TRBJ1-2	NA	CASSQFSGYTF	TGTGCCAGCAGCCAGTTTTCCGGCTACACCTTC
TRBV6-1	NA	TRBJ2-7	TRBD2	CASNRGTSYEQYF	TGTGCCAGCAATAGGGGGACTAGCTACGAGCAGTACTTC
TRBV10-3	NA	TRBJ2-1	NA	CAISSTGGTYNEQFF	TGTGCCATCAGTTCGACGGGGGGCACCTACAATGAGCAGTTCTTC
TRBV4-1	NA	TRBJ2-3	NA	CASSQDPPVADTQYF	TGCGCCAGCAGCCAAGATCCCCCAGTCGCAGATACGCAGTATTTT
TRBV28	few	TRBJ1-2	TRBD1	CASGDRGYGYTF	TGTGCCAGCGGGGACAGGGGCTATGGCTACACCTTC
TRBV5-1	NA	TRBJ2-2	TRBD2	CASLAGGLSTGELFF	TGCGCCAGCCTAGCGGGAGGGCTGAGCACCGGGGAGCTGTTTTTT
TRBV20-1	few	TRBJ2-1	TRBD2	CSARVTGGPPFF	TGCAGTGCTAGAGTGACGGGGGGGCCGCCGTTCTTC
TRBV2	NA	TRBJ1-5	NA	CASSEKGDQPQHF	TGTGCCAGCAGTGAGAAAGGGGATCAGCCCCAGCATTTT
TRBV10-3	few	TRBJ2-5	TRBD1	CAISGGQGPNRETQYF	TGTGCCATCAGTGGAGGACAGGGGCCGAACAGAGAGACCCAGTACTTC
TRBV20-1	once	TRBJ1-2	NA	CSAERDILYGYTF	TGCAGTGCCGAACGGGACATCCTCTATGGCTACACCTTC
TRBV20-1	once	TRBJ2-7	NA	CSASRGLAKYEQYF	TGCAGTGCTAGCCGTGGGCTAGCGAAGTACGAGCAGTACTTC
TRBV9	NA	TRBJ2-1	NA	CASSVTATSYNEQFF	TGTGCCAGCAGCGTAACAGCAACTAGTTACAATGAGCAGTTCTTC
TRBV12-3/TRBV12-4	many	TRBJ1-1	NA	CASSLQKNTEAFF	TGTGCCAGCAGCCTCCAAAAGAACACTGAAGCTTTCTTT
TRBV10-2	few	TRBJ1-5	NA	CASKSGTINQPQHF	TGCGCCAGCAAATCCGGGACAATCAATCAGCCCCAGCATTTT
TRBV6-5	NA	TRBJ1-1	TRBD1	CASSYSDRGRMAFF	TGTGCCAGCAGTTACTCCGACAGGGGGCGAATGGCTTTCTTT
TRBV20-1	few	TRBJ2-5	TRBD1	CSAQTGTGIETQYF	TGCAGTGCTCAGACCGGGACAGGGATCGAGACCCAGTACTTC
TRBV20-1	NA	TRBJ1-6	NA	CSAFPLGRINSPLHF	TGCAGTGCCTTTCCCCTAGGACGCATTAATTCACCCCTCCACTTT
TRBV6-1	NA	TRBJ2-6	TRBD1	CASSSPTGAGANVLTF	TGTGCCAGCAGCTCACCGACAGGGGCAGGGGCCAACGTCCTGACTTTC
TRBV10-3	NA	TRBJ2-1	NA	CAISESVGGNEQFF	TGTGCCATCAGTGAGTCCGTAGGTGGAAATGAGCAGTTCTTC
TRBV20-1	many	TRBJ1-2	NA	CSASLPGDNYGYTF	TGCAGTGCTAGCCTCCCGGGGGATAACTATGGCTACACCTTC
TRBV29-1	many	TRBJ2-5	NA	CSGKGGKETQYF	TGCAGCGGAAAAGGAGGGAAAGAGACCCAGTACTTC
TRBV15	many	TRBJ1-5	NA	CATSRDVLGQVYQPQHF	TGTGCCACCAGCAGAGATGTTTTGGGACAAGTCTATCAGCCCCAGCATTTT
TRBV25-1	NA	TRBJ2-3	TRBD1	CASRRGTGGGFGDRTDTQYF	TGTGCCAGCAGGAGGGGGACAGGGGGCGGATTTGGGGACAGGACAGATACGCAGTATTTT
TRBV25-1	few	TRBJ2-3	NA	CASAPGSYTQYF	TGTGCCAGCGCCCCCGGGAGTTATACGCAGTATTTT
TRBV9	NA	TRBJ2-1	TRBD2	CASSMRLAANEQFF	TGTGCCAGCAGCATGAGACTAGCAGCGAATGAGCAGTTCTTC
TRBV27	NA	TRBJ2-3	TRBD1	CAIGQVVGTQYF	TGTGCAATTGGACAGGTCGTGGGCACGCAGTATTTT
TRBV19	few	TRBJ2-7	NA	CASSAYPPYEQYF	TGTGCCAGTAGCGCTTACCCCCCCTACGAGCAGTACTTC
TRBV11-2	many	TRBJ2-5	TRBD2	CASSPVFSGGETQYF	TGTGCCAGCAGTCCTGTCTTTTCGGGGGGAGAGACCCAGTACTTC
TRBV7-2	NA	TRBJ2-5	TRBD2	CASSPPEGLGVQETQYF	TGTGCCAGCAGCCCCCCCGAAGGACTAGGAGTCCAAGAGACCCAGTACTTC
TRBV5-5	NA	TRBJ2-1	NA	CASSWGSSIGHNEQFF	TGTGCCAGCAGCTGGGGAAGCTCTATCGGACACAATGAGCAGTTCTTC
TRBV2	few	TRBJ1-6	TRBD1	CASTGQHNSPLHF	TGTGCCAGCACGGGACAGCATAATTCACCCCTCCACTTT